These T cell receptor beta chains were read from a single sample in a study of shared clonotypes between healthy human individuals. The assay was immunoSEQ multiplex PCR, and TCRdb's table has in-frame clones only and misses some. The table has 2 million to 2.5 million clones, 80% to 95% seen once; the top ten hold more than 0.35%. Sequencing was done on a sample of naive CD4+ T cells from PBMCs. Every receptor here comes from a young man in good health. Some clones in this sample may be carry-over from other donors' samples. Both conserved end residues are part of each CDR3. D genes are given only for firm matches. Only part of the rows carry a size: once, few, many, or a class if the clone is expanded.

CDR3 protein: CASSLRRESIDTQYF
CDR3 DNA: TGTGCCAGCAGCTTGCGGCGGGAGTCTATAGATACGCAGTATTTT
D gene: TRBD2
V gene: TRBV7-3
clone size: .
J gene: TRBJ2-3

CDR3 protein: CASSRLGLAGVWSYNEQFF
CDR3 DNA: TGCGCCAGCAGCCGATTGGGACTAGCGGGAGTTTGGTCCTACAATGAGCAGTTCTTC
D gene: TRBD2
V gene: TRBV4-1
clone size: .
J gene: TRBJ2-1

CDR3 protein: CASSTRGPTGGFGYTF
CDR3 DNA: TGTGCCAGCAGCACTCGAGGTCCCACAGGGGGCTTTGGCTACACCTTC
D gene: TRBD1
V gene: TRBV5-4
clone size: .
J gene: TRBJ1-2

CDR3 protein: CAISDGRAYEQYF
CDR3 DNA: TGTGCCATCAGTGACGGGAGGGCCTACGAGCAGTACTTC
D gene: TRBD2
V gene: TRBV10-3
clone size: .
J gene: TRBJ2-7

CDR3 protein: CASSQDRPGRGREKLFF
CDR3 DNA: TGCGCCAGCAGCCAAGATCGACCCGGCAGGGGGCGCGAAAAACTGTTTTTT
D gene: TRBD1
V gene: TRBV4-3
clone size: .
J gene: TRBJ1-4

CDR3 protein: CASSPDRLQDTQYF
CDR3 DNA: TGTGCCAGCAGTCCGGACAGGCTTCAGGATACGCAGTATTTT
D gene: TRBD1
V gene: TRBV28
clone size: .
J gene: TRBJ2-3

CDR3 protein: CASSLRVSTYEQYF
CDR3 DNA: TGTGCCAGCAGTTTAAGGGTATCCACCTACGAGCAGTACTTC
D gene: .
V gene: TRBV6-6
clone size: .
J gene: TRBJ2-7

CDR3 protein: CASSLLADFTGELFF
CDR3 DNA: TGTGCCAGCTCACTTCTAGCGGACTTCACCGGGGAGCTGTTTTTT
D gene: TRBD2
V gene: TRBV18
clone size: once
J gene: TRBJ2-2

CDR3 protein: CASSFPQGTANLPYEQYF
CDR3 DNA: TGTGCCAGCAGCTTCCCCCAAGGGACGGCGAATCTCCCCTACGAGCAGTACTTC
D gene: .
V gene: TRBV5-4
clone size: .
J gene: TRBJ2-7

CDR3 protein: CASSLSANEKLFF
CDR3 DNA: TGTGCCAGCAGCTTAAGCGCTAATGAAAAACTGTTTTTT
D gene: .
V gene: TRBV7-2
clone size: .
J gene: TRBJ1-4

CDR3 protein: CASAGVGLAKNIQYF
CDR3 DNA: TGCGCCAGCGCCGGAGTGGGGTTAGCCAAAAACATTCAGTACTTC
D gene: .
V gene: TRBV4-1
clone size: few
J gene: TRBJ2-4

CDR3 protein: CASSPSFGIKEGGYTF
CDR3 DNA: TGTGCCAGCAGCCCCAGCTTTGGAATAAAAGAAGGTGGCTACACCTTC
D gene: .
V gene: TRBV7-9
clone size: .
J gene: TRBJ1-2

CDR3 protein: CAISNTGQGDEQYF
CDR3 DNA: TGTGCCATCAGTAACACTGGACAGGGGGACGAGCAGTACTTC
D gene: TRBD1
V gene: TRBV10-3
clone size: .
J gene: TRBJ2-7

CDR3 protein: CASSLSQGGADEQYF
CDR3 DNA: TGTGCCAGCTCACTTAGCCAGGGGGGGGCCGACGAGCAGTACTTC
D gene: .
V gene: TRBV18
clone size: .
J gene: TRBJ2-7

CDR3 protein: CSARRQTQYF
CDR3 DNA: TGCAGTGCTAGACGTCAGACCCAGTACTTC
D gene: .
V gene: TRBV20-1
clone size: .
J gene: TRBJ2-5

CDR3 protein: CASSLRTSGASYNEQFF
CDR3 DNA: TGCGCCAGCAGCCTAAGGACTAGCGGAGCCTCCTACAATGAGCAGTTCTTC
D gene: TRBD2
V gene: TRBV4-1
clone size: .
J gene: TRBJ2-1

CDR3 protein: CASSLRGLGEKLFF
CDR3 DNA: TGTGCCAGCTCACTTCGGGGCCTGGGGGAAAAACTGTTTTTT
D gene: .
V gene: TRBV18
clone size: .
J gene: TRBJ1-4

CDR3 protein: CASSPRGALYSNQPQHF
CDR3 DNA: TGTGCCAGCAGTCCGAGGGGTGCGCTTTATAGCAATCAGCCCCAGCATTTT
D gene: .
V gene: TRBV27
clone size: once
J gene: TRBJ1-5

CDR3 protein: CASRKWVGTGAYEQYF
CDR3 DNA: TGTGCCAGCAGAAAATGGGTCGGGACAGGAGCCTACGAGCAGTACTTC
D gene: TRBD1
V gene: TRBV28
clone size: .
J gene: TRBJ2-7

CDR3 protein: CASSLGQVTDTQYF
CDR3 DNA: TGCGCCAGCAGCTTGGGGCAGGTCACAGATACGCAGTATTTT
D gene: .
V gene: TRBV5-1
clone size: few
J gene: TRBJ2-3

CDR3 protein: CASSLVVERDPYF
CDR3 DNA: TGTGCCAGCAGCTTAGTGGTGGAGCGGGACCCCTACTTC
D gene: TRBD2
V gene: TRBV7-9
clone size: .
J gene: TRBJ2-5

CDR3 protein: CASGAGGRGYTF
CDR3 DNA: TGTGCCAGCGGAGCAGGGGGTAGGGGCTACACCTTC
D gene: TRBD1
V gene: TRBV27
clone size: .
J gene: TRBJ1-2

CDR3 protein: CASSLRVLTGEAFF
CDR3 DNA: TGTGCCAGCAGTTTAAGGGTGTTGACGGGTGAAGCTTTCTTT
D gene: .
V gene: TRBV27
clone size: few
J gene: TRBJ1-1

CDR3 protein: CASSQWTGTNTEAFF
CDR3 DNA: TGTGCCAGCAGCCAATGGACAGGGACGAACACTGAAGCTTTCTTT
D gene: TRBD1
V gene: TRBV14
clone size: once
J gene: TRBJ1-1

CDR3 protein: CAGGGSMGETQYF
CDR3 DNA: TGTGCCGGCGGCGGATCCATGGGAGAGACCCAGTACTTC
D gene: .
V gene: TRBV10-3
clone size: .
J gene: TRBJ2-5

CDR3 protein: CASRPDRPWSPGYTF
CDR3 DNA: TGTGCCAGCAGACCGGACAGGCCCTGGAGTCCTGGCTACACCTTC
D gene: TRBD1
V gene: TRBV5-4
clone size: .
J gene: TRBJ1-2

CDR3 protein: CASSLGTGTPGANVLTF
CDR3 DNA: TGCGCCAGCAGCTTAGGGACAGGGACGCCAGGGGCCAACGTCCTGACTTTC
D gene: TRBD1
V gene: TRBV5-1
clone size: .
J gene: TRBJ2-6

CDR3 protein: CAITVTSGKDDEQFF
CDR3 DNA: TGTGCCATCACCGTGACTAGCGGGAAGGATGATGAGCAGTTCTTC
D gene: TRBD2
V gene: TRBV10-3
clone size: .
J gene: TRBJ2-1

CDR3 protein: CANARKGYEQCF
CDR3 DNA: TGTGCCAACGCCCGCAAAGGATACGAGCAGTGCTTC
D gene: .
V gene: TRBV6-5
clone size: .
J gene: TRBJ2-7

CDR3 protein: CASSLTGTGRGQETQYF
CDR3 DNA: TGTGCCAGCAGCTTAACTGGGACAGGGAGGGGACAAGAGACCCAGTACTTC
D gene: TRBD1
V gene: TRBV7-3
clone size: .
J gene: TRBJ2-5